This paragraph reports one TCR beta chain. This sample was included in a study of technical replicates of blood from several donors. Losses at the gene ends were 3 bases for V and 5 bases for J; bases not matched to a gene: 5. The V gene's germline CDR1 is SGHRS and CDR2 YFSETQ. The CDR3 loop spans 14 amino acids. TCRdb's copy holds only in-frame clones and misses some; the assay was immunoSEQ multiplex PCR. The table shows over 25,000 clones, with about 92% occurring only once. The sample was PBMCs. The V gene is TRBV5-1, the J gene TRBJ1-1, with 9 bases lining up with TRBD1. This receptor was identified in a human donor in good health. Some clones in this sample may be carry-over from other donors' samples. DNA of the CDR3: TGCGCCAGCAGCTACGGGACAGGGTGGACTGAAGCTTTCTTT. Encoded protein: CASSYGTGWTEAFF.